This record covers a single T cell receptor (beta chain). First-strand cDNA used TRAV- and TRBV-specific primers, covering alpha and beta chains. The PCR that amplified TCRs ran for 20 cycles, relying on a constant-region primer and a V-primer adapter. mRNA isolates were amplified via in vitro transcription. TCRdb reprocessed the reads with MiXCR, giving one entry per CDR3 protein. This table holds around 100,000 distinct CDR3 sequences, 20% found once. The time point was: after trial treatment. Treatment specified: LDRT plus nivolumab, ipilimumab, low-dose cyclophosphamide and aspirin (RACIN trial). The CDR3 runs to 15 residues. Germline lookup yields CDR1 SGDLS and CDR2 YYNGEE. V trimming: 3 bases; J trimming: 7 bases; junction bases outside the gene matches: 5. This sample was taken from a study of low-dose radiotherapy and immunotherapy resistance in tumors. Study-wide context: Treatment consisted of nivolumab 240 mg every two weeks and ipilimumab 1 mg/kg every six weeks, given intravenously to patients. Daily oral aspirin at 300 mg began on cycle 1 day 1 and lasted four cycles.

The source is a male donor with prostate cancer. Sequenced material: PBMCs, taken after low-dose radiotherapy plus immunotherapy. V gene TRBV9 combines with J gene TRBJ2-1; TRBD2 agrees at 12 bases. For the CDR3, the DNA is TGTGCCAGCAGCGCTCCTAGCGGGGGGGAAAATGAGCAGTTCTTC. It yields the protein CASSAPSGGENEQFF.